This record covers a single T cell receptor beta chain. The data belong to a study of shared clonotypes between healthy human individuals. Produced via immunoSEQ multiplex PCR; TCRdb's table is partial and in-frame only. The sample includes approximately 2.3 million clones, approximately 95% of them seen just once. Trimming at V came to 3 bases and at J to 0 bases, leaving 16 bases not matched to a gene. CDR3 size: 21 residues. Per the germline V gene, CDR1 is MDHEN and CDR2 is SYDVKM. The gene calls are TRBV28 and TRBJ2-1; 11 nucleotides match TRBD2. This clonotype was sampled from a young man in good health. Some clones in this sample may be carry-over from other donors' samples. The specimen sequenced was naive CD4+ T cells from PBMCs. The subset was: CD45RA+ positively selected. The CDR3 nucleotides are TGTGCCAGCAGTTTTAGGGGGGGAAGGACTAGCGGGTTTCCCTCCTACAATGAGCAGTTCTTC. Its translation is CASSFRGGRTSGFPSYNEQFF. Supplemented by reference TRBV28 and TRBJ2-1, the full variable domain reads DVKVTQSSRYLVKRTGEKVFLECVQDMDHENMFWYRQDPGLGLRLIYFSYDVKMKEKGDIPEGYSVSREKKERFSLILESASTNQTSMYLCASSFRGGRTSGFPSYNEQFFGPGTRLTVL.